The clone carrying this T cell receptor (beta chain) was recorded a few times. Its antigen is unidentified. CDR1 is SGHNT and CDR2 is YYREEE in the germline V gene (reference sequence). The CDR3 covers 15 residues. V lost 4 bases to trimming and J lost 2 bases; unmatched junction nucleotides: 7. CD45RO/CCR7/CD25/CD127/CD95/CD27 staining was used to isolate CD4+ naive, central memory, regulatory and stem cell-like memory cells by sorting. These data belong to a study of beta chain features in type 1 diabetes. Study at large: In all, more than 90,000,000 sorted cells from all samples were analyzed. Study results and limitations: In every one of the four CD4+ subsets, TCRB CDR3s were moderately but significantly shorter in Type 1 diabetes patients.

Isolated RNA was reverse transcribed in full, so expressed TCRB transcripts were sequenced. The table came from immunoSEQ multiplex PCR; TCRdb's copy has only in-frame clones and leaves some out. This sample carries around 250,000 clones, approximately 15% of them seen once, and the ten largest clones take approximately 0.02%. The specimen was naive CD4+ T cells from blood. The V and J genes are TRBV5-4 and TRBJ1-2; 8 nucleotides match TRBD1. The sequence was collected from a man aged 30-40 years with type 1 diabetes. The CDR3 DNA reads as TGTGCCAGCAGCAACCGGGACAGGTTGAACTATGGCTACACCTTC. Encoded protein: CASSNRDRLNYGYTF.